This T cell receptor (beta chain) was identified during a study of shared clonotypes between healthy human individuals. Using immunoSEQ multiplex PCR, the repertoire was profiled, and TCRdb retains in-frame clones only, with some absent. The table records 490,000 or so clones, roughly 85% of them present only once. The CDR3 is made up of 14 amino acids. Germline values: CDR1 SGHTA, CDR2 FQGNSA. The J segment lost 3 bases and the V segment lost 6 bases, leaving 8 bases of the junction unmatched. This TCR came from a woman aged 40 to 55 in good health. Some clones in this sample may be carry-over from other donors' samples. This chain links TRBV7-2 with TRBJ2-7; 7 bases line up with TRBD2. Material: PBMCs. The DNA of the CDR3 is TGTGCCAGCAGACCTGCGGGGGTCGTCTACGAGCAGTACTTC. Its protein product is CASRPAGVVYEQYF.